Listed below are T cell receptor beta chains from one sample, sequenced in a study of blood T cell repertoires in COVID-19. Some clones are missing from TCRdb's copy, which holds only in-frame ones; the method was immunoSEQ multiplex PCR. The repertoire holds roughly 60,000 clones, 80% to 85% seen once, with approximately 6.3% in the top ten. Sequenced input: peripheral blood. The receptor set was obtained from a human donor in a cohort sampled during active or convalescent COVID-19. CDR3s include the opening cysteine and the closing phenylalanine or tryptophan. Fields, in order: J gene, V gene, D gene, clone size, CDR3 DNA, CDR3 protein. A D gene is named only where the DNA matches it firmly. The size entry is marked missing in some rows and otherwise reads once, few, many or a size class.

TRBJ1-2 TRBV2 . few TGTGCCAGCAGTGAGGCAGGAGGGAACTATGGCTACACCTTC CASSEAGGNYGYTF
TRBJ2-7 TRBV6-5 . . TGTGCCAGCACTCCAGGGGTGTCCTACGAGCAGTACTTC CASTPGVSYEQYF
TRBJ1-1 TRBV6-2/TRBV6-3 TRBD1 . TGTGCCAGCAGTTACGGTGGACAGGGGGCTGCTTTCTTT CASSYGGQGAAFF
TRBJ2-1 TRBV3-1/TRBV3-2 TRBD2 . TGTGCCAGCAGCCAAGGGCTAGCGGGGTTCAATGAGCAGTTCTTC CASSQGLAGFNEQFF
TRBJ1-5 TRBV7-2 . . TGTGCCAGCAGCTTAGTGGGCAGGCCTTTTAGCAATCAGCCCCAGCATTTT CASSLVGRPFSNQPQHF
TRBJ2-5 TRBV11-2 TRBD1 . TGTGCCAGCAGTTCGTCCGGGACAGGGGGGCAAGAGACCCAGTACTTC CASSSSGTGGQETQYF
TRBJ2-7 TRBV10-1 TRBD1 few TGCGCCAGCACCATCCGGGACAGACCCTCCTACGAGCAGTACTTC CASTIRDRPSYEQYF
TRBJ1-6 TRBV9 TRBD1 . TGTGCCAGCAGCGGCCCGGGGACAGGGAATAATTCACCCCTCCACTTT CASSGPGTGNNSPLHF
TRBJ1-6 TRBV6-5 TRBD1 once TGTGCCAGCAGAGTTGGGACAGACTATAATTCACCCCTCCACTTT CASRVGTDYNSPLHF
TRBJ2-1 TRBV2 TRBD2 few TGTGCCAGCAGCCAACTAGCGGGGTCCTACAATGAGCAGTTCTTC CASSQLAGSYNEQFF
TRBJ2-3 TRBV9 . . TGTGCCAGCAGCGTAGCCCCGGGTCCCACAGATACGCAGTATTTT CASSVAPGPTDTQYF
TRBJ1-1 TRBV7-6 TRBD1 . TGTGCCAGCAGCCCACAGGGGTCCATGAACACTGAAGCTTTCTTT CASSPQGSMNTEAFF
TRBJ2-7 TRBV29-1 TRBD1 . TGCAGCGCAGGGACAGGGGGTAACGAGCAGTACTTC CSAGTGGNEQYF
TRBJ1-1 TRBV11-3 . . TGTGCCAGCAGCCCCCCGACAAACATGAACACTGAAGCTTTCTTT CASSPPTNMNTEAFF
TRBJ2-5 TRBV30 TRBD2 . TGTGCCTGGAGTGTAACTAGCGGGGGAGAGACCCAGTACTTC CAWSVTSGGETQYF
TRBJ1-4 TRBV6-5 . . TGTGCCAGCAGAACCACCGGAGAAGTCGAAGAAAAACTGTTTTTT CASRTTGEVEEKLFF
TRBJ2-1 TRBV7-2 TRBD2 . TGTGCCAGCAGCCTTAGCGGGGGGGCCTCTGAGCAGTTCTTC CASSLSGGASEQFF
TRBJ2-3 TRBV28 TRBD1 . TGTGCCAGCAGTCCAGGGGGCGTCGCAGATACGCAGTATTTT CASSPGGVADTQYF
TRBJ2-2 TRBV27 TRBD2 . TGTGCCAGCAGTTTTTATGGGGGGGCGAACACCGGGGAGCTGTTTTTT CASSFYGGANTGELFF
TRBJ2-4 TRBV29-1 . . TGCAGCGTTGAAGATCTGGGCGGGGAAGAGGGGCTAGCCAAAAACATTCAGTACTTC CSVEDLGGEEGLAKNIQYF
TRBJ2-4 TRBV11-3 TRBD1 . TGTGCCAGCACGGACAGGGGTAGGGAAGCCAAAAACATTCAGTACTTC CASTDRGREAKNIQYF
TRBJ2-5 TRBV3-1/TRBV3-2 . . TGTGCCAGCAGCGATAACCGGGATTCTGTAACAGAGACCCAGTACTTC CASSDNRDSVTETQYF
TRBJ1-6 TRBV6-5 . . TGTGCCAGCAGCGCCCAGGGTGATTCACCCCTCCACTTT CASSAQGDSPLHF
TRBJ1-1 TRBV5-1 TRBD1 . TGCGCCAGCAGCGAAACCGGACAGGGTAGAGGTGACACTGAAGCTTTCTTT CASSETGQGRGDTEAFF
TRBJ1-2 TRBV6-5 TRBD1 few TGTGCCAGCAGCCAAACAGGGGGCAACGGCTACACCTTC CASSQTGGNGYTF
TRBJ2-1 TRBV5-4 TRBD2 . TGTGCCAGCAGTTTGGCGGGACTAGCGACTTACAATGAGCAGTTCTTC CASSLAGLATYNEQFF
TRBJ2-5 TRBV30 TRBD1 . TGTGCCTGGAGTCCCCCGGGACAGGGAACCTTCGGGACCCAGTACTTC CAWSPPGQGTFGTQYF
TRBJ2-1 TRBV7-3 . . TGTGCCAGCAGCCCCCCGGGTCCAAAGGACAATGAGCAGTTCTTC CASSPPGPKDNEQFF
TRBJ1-5 TRBV6-5 . . TGTGCCAGCAGTTACTCACGTCAGGATCAGCCCCAGCATTTT CASSYSRQDQPQHF
TRBJ2-7 TRBV19 . . TGTGCCAGTAGTCCCCGGTTTACCTCCTACGAGCAGTACTTC CASSPRFTSYEQYF
TRBJ1-1 TRBV5-6 . . TGTGCCAGCAGCTTTGCGGGAGGAGGATCGGGAACTGAAGCTTTCTTT CASSFAGGGSGTEAFF
TRBJ1-1 TRBV6-6 . . TGTGCCAGTAGAAACAGGGCGGATGAAGCTTTCTTT CASRNRADEAFF
TRBJ1-1 TRBV27 TRBD1 few TGTGCCAGCAGTTTGACAGGGTGGAACACTGAAGCTTTCTTT CASSLTGWNTEAFF
TRBJ1-4 TRBV5-4 . . TGTGCCAGCAGCCCGGGGGGTAGGGAGGGCGAAAAACTGTTTTTT CASSPGGREGEKLFF
TRBJ1-2 TRBV3-1/TRBV3-2 TRBD1 . TGTGCCAGCAGTCAGGGACAGGCCTTTAGTGGCTACACCTTC CASSQGQAFSGYTF
TRBJ2-3 TRBV7-2 . . TGTGCCAGCAGCTTACACTCCCCGCGCACAGATACGCAGTATTTT CASSLHSPRTDTQYF